This TCR beta chain originates from a study of blood T cells in healthy people across ages. Then a second PCR, running roughly 7 to 11 cycles, was carried out with a sample-barcoded 5' primer and a J-beta primer mix. TCRdb processed the 5' RACE reads anew with MiXCR; each CDR3 protein has one entry. The table lists 500,000 to 650,000 distinct CDR3 sequences, 27% of them singletons. This clonotype appeared a few times. V lost 3 bases to trimming and J lost 2 bases; unmatched junction nucleotides: 4. Per germline, CDR1 LNHDA and CDR2 SQIVND (reference sequence). This CDR3 comprises 15 residues. The data also belong to a second study, concerning T cells of mothers and their children. Per that paper: For each mother, over 9 million TCR beta CDR3 reads were obtained, and for each child, around 3 million.

This TCR came from a boy between 2 and 15 years old in good health. Source material: blood. The rearrangement joins TRBV19 to TRBJ2-5; 9 nucleotides line up with TRBD2. The chain's CDR3 is CASSMRGGLQETQYF. CDR3 nucleotide sequence: TGTGCCAGTAGTATGCGGGGGGGCCTGCAAGAGACCCAGTACTTC. Looking up the rest from reference TRBV19 and TRBJ2-5 gives the full variable domain: DGGITQSPKYLFRKEGQNVTLSCEQNLNHDAMYWYRQDPGQGLRLIYYSQIVNDFQKGDIAEGYSVSREKKESFPLTVTSAQKNPTAFYLCASSMRGGLQETQYFGPGTRLLVL.